A selection of T cell receptor beta chains follows, all from one sample in a study of shared clonotypes between healthy human individuals. The data were produced by immunoSEQ multiplex PCR, yet TCRdb's version contains in-frame clones alone and is incomplete. Among approximately 980,000 clones listed, about three quarters were seen once. Material for sequencing was memory CD4+ T cells sorted from blood. These receptors all stem from a young man in good health. The CDR3 runs from the conserved cysteine through the conserved F or W. A D gene is named only where the DNA matches it firmly. Expanded clones are given a class, and other clones once, few, many or no size at all.

d_call: TRBD1
j_call: TRBJ1-6
v_call: TRBV4-3
clone_size: once
cdr3_aa: CASSQKQGASSPLHF
cdr3_nt: TGCGCCAGCAGCCAAAAACAGGGGGCCAGTTCACCCCTCCACTTT

d_call: .
j_call: TRBJ2-1
v_call: TRBV7-2
clone_size: once
cdr3_aa: CASIPSGLPLREQFF
cdr3_nt: TGTGCCAGCATCCCATCTGGGCTTCCCCTCCGTGAGCAGTTCTTC

d_call: TRBD1
j_call: TRBJ1-5
v_call: TRBV4-2
clone_size: .
cdr3_aa: CASSQAQGTLNQPQHF
cdr3_nt: TGTGCCAGCAGCCAAGCACAGGGGACCCTAAATCAGCCCCAGCATTTT

d_call: .
j_call: TRBJ2-5
v_call: TRBV5-6
clone_size: few
cdr3_aa: CASTNWGGEIETQYF
cdr3_nt: TGTGCCAGCACCAACTGGGGCGGAGAAATAGAGACCCAGTACTTC

d_call: .
j_call: TRBJ1-2
v_call: TRBV2
clone_size: few
cdr3_aa: CASSEETGSFGYGYTF
cdr3_nt: TGTGCCAGCAGTGAAGAGACAGGAAGTTTTGGGTATGGCTACACCTTC

d_call: .
j_call: TRBJ1-2
v_call: TRBV5-1
clone_size: .
cdr3_aa: CASHEAGHTGSGYTF
cdr3_nt: TGCGCCAGCCACGAAGCAGGGCATACGGGGTCTGGCTACACCTTC

d_call: TRBD1
j_call: TRBJ1-5
v_call: TRBV7-2
clone_size: .
cdr3_aa: CASRSGTGPNQPQHF
cdr3_nt: TGTGCCAGCAGGTCCGGGACAGGACCCAATCAGCCCCAGCATTTT

d_call: .
j_call: TRBJ1-5
v_call: TRBV6-1
clone_size: .
cdr3_aa: CASSESRRNMNQPQHF
cdr3_nt: TGTGCCAGCAGTGAATCTCGGCGGAACATGAATCAGCCCCAGCATTTT

d_call: .
j_call: TRBJ1-5
v_call: TRBV6-4
clone_size: .
cdr3_aa: CASSATVQGPQHF
cdr3_nt: TGTGCCAGCAGTGCGACAGTCCAGGGGCCCCAGCATTTT

d_call: TRBD1
j_call: TRBJ1-2
v_call: TRBV29-1
clone_size: .
cdr3_aa: CSVETGAIYGYTF
cdr3_nt: TGCAGCGTTGAGACAGGGGCGATCTATGGCTACACCTTC

d_call: .
j_call: TRBJ1-5
v_call: TRBV2
clone_size: .
cdr3_aa: CASSEQPNQPQHF
cdr3_nt: TGTGCCAGCAGTGAACAGCCCAATCAGCCCCAGCATTTT

d_call: .
j_call: TRBJ1-1
v_call: TRBV6-6
clone_size: few
cdr3_aa: CASSPGREAFF
cdr3_nt: TGTGCCAGCAGTCCCGGCAGGGAAGCTTTCTTT

d_call: TRBD2
j_call: TRBJ2-6
v_call: TRBV9
clone_size: once
cdr3_aa: CASSPTGGAGANVLTF
cdr3_nt: TGTGCCAGCAGCCCAACGGGGGGGGCTGGGGCCAACGTCCTGACTTTC

d_call: TRBD2
j_call: TRBJ2-7
v_call: TRBV4-3
clone_size: .
cdr3_aa: CASSQDHSGSFEQYF
cdr3_nt: TGCGCCAGCAGCCAAGATCACAGCGGGAGTTTTGAGCAGTACTTC

d_call: .
j_call: TRBJ1-5
v_call: TRBV7-2
clone_size: .
cdr3_aa: CASSGRGSWGNQPQHF
cdr3_nt: TGTGCCAGCAGCGGGAGGGGAAGTTGGGGCAATCAGCCCCAGCATTTT

d_call: TRBD1
j_call: TRBJ1-1
v_call: TRBV27
clone_size: few
cdr3_aa: CASSSRTGRDTEAFF
cdr3_nt: TGTGCCAGCAGTTCCCGGACAGGCCGGGACACTGAAGCTTTCTTT

d_call: .
j_call: TRBJ2-7
v_call: TRBV5-1
clone_size: .
cdr3_aa: CASSLDGGQVNEQYF
cdr3_nt: TGCGCCAGCAGCTTGGACGGGGGGCAAGTGAACGAGCAGTACTTC

d_call: TRBD1
j_call: TRBJ1-5
v_call: TRBV6-1
clone_size: .
cdr3_aa: CASTRGQGANQPQHF
cdr3_nt: TGTGCCAGCACCCGAGGACAGGGGGCAAATCAGCCCCAGCATTTT

d_call: .
j_call: TRBJ2-3
v_call: TRBV14
clone_size: few
cdr3_aa: CASSQGTVFSTDTQYF
cdr3_nt: TGTGCCAGCAGCCAAGGGACAGTCTTTAGCACAGATACGCAGTATTTT

d_call: .
j_call: TRBJ2-7
v_call: TRBV18
clone_size: .
cdr3_aa: CASSPRAAVYEQYF
cdr3_nt: TGTGCCAGCTCACCACGTGCGGCAGTCTACGAGCAGTACTTC

d_call: TRBD1
j_call: TRBJ2-7
v_call: TRBV10-3
clone_size: .
cdr3_aa: CAISRTGSSYEQYF
cdr3_nt: TGTGCCATCAGCAGGACAGGGAGCTCCTACGAGCAGTACTTC

d_call: .
j_call: TRBJ1-2
v_call: TRBV7-9
clone_size: .
cdr3_aa: CASSSDLGMGYTF
cdr3_nt: TGTGCCAGCAGCTCCGACCTGGGGATGGGCTACACCTTC

d_call: .
j_call: TRBJ1-2
v_call: TRBV28
clone_size: .
cdr3_aa: CASSITGFYGYTF
cdr3_nt: TGTGCCAGCAGCATAACAGGGTTCTATGGCTACACCTTC

d_call: .
j_call: TRBJ2-2
v_call: TRBV10-3
clone_size: .
cdr3_aa: CAISESGAANTGELFF
cdr3_nt: TGTGCCATCAGTGAGTCCGGTGCAGCGAACACCGGGGAGCTGTTTTTT

d_call: .
j_call: TRBJ1-1
v_call: TRBV7-8
clone_size: .
cdr3_aa: CASSAFAEAFF
cdr3_nt: TGTGCCAGCAGCGCGTTCGCTGAAGCTTTCTTT

d_call: .
j_call: TRBJ1-2
v_call: TRBV9
clone_size: .
cdr3_aa: CASSPDSNYGYTF
cdr3_nt: TGTGCCAGCAGCCCCGACAGTAACTATGGCTACACCTTC

d_call: TRBD1
j_call: TRBJ2-7
v_call: TRBV19
clone_size: .
cdr3_aa: CASSGTGSYEQYF
cdr3_nt: TGTGCCAGTAGTGGGACAGGGTCCTACGAGCAGTACTTC

d_call: TRBD2
j_call: TRBJ2-3
v_call: TRBV7-2
clone_size: .
cdr3_aa: CASRLLATIRDTQYF
cdr3_nt: TGTGCCAGCAGGCTACTAGCGACGATTCGAGATACGCAGTATTTT

d_call: TRBD1
j_call: TRBJ1-6
v_call: TRBV6-5
clone_size: .
cdr3_aa: CASRKTGAYSPLHF
cdr3_nt: TGTGCCAGCAGAAAAACAGGGGCTTACTCCCCCCTCCACTTT

d_call: TRBD1
j_call: TRBJ2-1
v_call: TRBV15
clone_size: many
cdr3_aa: CATSRGGTGGLSEQFF
cdr3_nt: TGTGCCACCAGCAGAGGAGGGACAGGGGGTTTATCTGAGCAGTTCTTC

d_call: TRBD1
j_call: TRBJ1-5
v_call: TRBV4-1
clone_size: .
cdr3_aa: CASSQGVIRGTEGPQHF
cdr3_nt: TGCGCCAGCAGCCAAGGGGTTATCAGGGGGACTGAGGGGCCCCAGCATTTT

d_call: .
j_call: TRBJ1-4
v_call: TRBV2
clone_size: .
cdr3_aa: CASNSEATNEKLFF
cdr3_nt: TGTGCCAGCAACTCTGAGGCGACTAATGAAAAACTGTTTTTT

d_call: TRBD2
j_call: TRBJ2-5
v_call: TRBV6-5
clone_size: .
cdr3_aa: CASSYSGLEAQYF
cdr3_nt: TGTGCCAGCAGTTACTCGGGACTAGAGGCCCAGTACTTC

d_call: .
j_call: TRBJ1-2
v_call: TRBV4-2
clone_size: .
cdr3_aa: CASSPLRGNYGYTF
cdr3_nt: TGTGCCAGCAGCCCACTGAGGGGTAACTATGGCTACACCTTC

d_call: TRBD2
j_call: TRBJ2-7
v_call: TRBV7-2
clone_size: .
cdr3_aa: CASSPGGSGRAKQYF
cdr3_nt: TGTGCCAGCAGCCCCGGGGGTAGCGGGAGGGCGAAGCAGTACTTC

d_call: .
j_call: TRBJ2-2
v_call: TRBV6-6
clone_size: .
cdr3_aa: CASVTSNTGELFF
cdr3_nt: TGTGCCAGCGTTACTTCGAACACCGGGGAGCTGTTTTTT

d_call: .
j_call: TRBJ2-7
v_call: TRBV19
clone_size: many
cdr3_aa: CASSMRDGAYEQYF
cdr3_nt: TGTGCCAGTAGTATGCGGGACGGAGCCTACGAGCAGTACTTC

d_call: .
j_call: TRBJ2-7
v_call: TRBV2
clone_size: .
cdr3_aa: CASSTLPLPYEQYF
cdr3_nt: TGTGCCAGCAGTACATTGCCCCTTCCCTACGAGCAGTACTTC

d_call: TRBD2
j_call: TRBJ2-3
v_call: TRBV5-4
clone_size: .
cdr3_aa: CASSRASGGSTDTQYF
cdr3_nt: TGTGCCAGCAGCAGGGCTAGCGGGGGGAGCACAGATACGCAGTATTTT

d_call: .
j_call: TRBJ1-2
v_call: TRBV6-6
clone_size: .
cdr3_aa: CASRNRRGWDGYTF
cdr3_nt: TGTGCCAGCAGAAATCGCAGGGGTTGGGATGGCTACACCTTC

d_call: .
j_call: TRBJ2-4
v_call: TRBV29-1
clone_size: many
cdr3_aa: CSVEGSGVDIQYF
cdr3_nt: TGCAGCGTTGAAGGGTCAGGGGTCGACATTCAGTACTTC

d_call: .
j_call: TRBJ1-4
v_call: TRBV12-5
clone_size: few
cdr3_aa: CASGSATNEKLFF
cdr3_nt: TGTGCTAGTGGTTCCGCAACTAATGAAAAACTGTTTTTT